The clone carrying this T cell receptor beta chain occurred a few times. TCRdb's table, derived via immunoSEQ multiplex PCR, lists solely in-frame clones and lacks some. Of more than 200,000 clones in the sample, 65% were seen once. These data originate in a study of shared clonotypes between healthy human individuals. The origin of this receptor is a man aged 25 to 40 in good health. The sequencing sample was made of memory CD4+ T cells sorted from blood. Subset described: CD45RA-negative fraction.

The CDR3, as DNA: TGTGCCAGCAGCCGTAATCTCTTCGGGACTAGCAGTTACAATGAGCAGTTCTTC. Translation gives CASSRNLFGTSSYNEQFF. The chain is built from TRBV28 and TRBJ2-1; 9 bases align to TRBD2. Germline CDR1 is MDHEN and CDR2 is SYDVKM. The V segment lost 6 bases and the J segment 4 bases; nucleotides outside the gene matches: 16. This CDR3 contains 18 residues.